A selection of T cell receptor beta chains follows, all from one sample in a study of somatic mutations in cytotoxic T cells in rheumatoid arthritis. Profiled with immunoSEQ multiplex PCR; TCRdb holds only in-frame clones, not every one. Seen here are some 10,000 clones, approximately 91% observed once, and the top ten hold approximately 1.1%. The sample comprised CD4+ T cells sorted from blood. The receptors originated from a woman aged 18-29 years with rheumatoid arthritis. Each CDR3 is given with its conserved first and last residue. Fields, in order: J gene, CDR3 length, clone size, D gene, V gene, CDR3 DNA, CDR3 protein. D genes are given only for firm matches. Clone sizes are given selectively: once, few, many, or a class where the clone is expanded.

J gene: TRBJ1-4
CDR3 length: 16
clone size: .
D gene: TRBD1
V gene: TRBV5-1
CDR3 DNA: TGCGCCAGCAGCTTGGCAACCGGGACAGCGAATGAAAAACTGTTTTTT
CDR3 protein: CASSLATGTANEKLFF

J gene: TRBJ2-3
CDR3 length: 17
clone size: .
D gene: TRBD2
V gene: TRBV19
CDR3 DNA: TGTGCCAGTAGTAGCGGGAGGGCCGGATTTGGCACAGATACGCAGTATTTT
CDR3 protein: CASSSGRAGFGTDTQYF

J gene: TRBJ2-5
CDR3 length: 16
clone size: .
D gene: TRBD2
V gene: TRBV28
CDR3 DNA: TGTGCCAGCAGTAACCCGGGACTAGCGGAGACAGAGACCCAGTACTTC
CDR3 protein: CASSNPGLAETETQYF

J gene: TRBJ1-5
CDR3 length: 15
clone size: .
D gene: TRBD1
V gene: TRBV18
CDR3 DNA: TGTGCCAGCTCAGCCGGGACAGGGAACCGGCAGCCCCAGCATTTT
CDR3 protein: CASSAGTGNRQPQHF

J gene: TRBJ2-5
CDR3 length: 16
clone size: .
D gene: TRBD2
V gene: TRBV9
CDR3 DNA: TGTGCCAGCAGCATGGGACTAGCGGACCTCGGGCGGACCCAGTACTTC
CDR3 protein: CASSMGLADLGRTQYF

J gene: TRBJ1-2
CDR3 length: 16
clone size: .
D gene: .
V gene: TRBV7-2
CDR3 DNA: TGTGCCAGCAGCCCTACCCAACTAACAGGGTCCGATGGCTACACCTTC
CDR3 protein: CASSPTQLTGSDGYTF

J gene: TRBJ1-4
CDR3 length: 22
clone size: .
D gene: TRBD1
V gene: TRBV28
CDR3 DNA: TGTGCCAGCAGTTTATATCCCAAGGGACAGGGTTTAAGTTTAGGGGGAAATGAAAAACTGTTTTTT
CDR3 protein: CASSLYPKGQGLSLGGNEKLFF

J gene: TRBJ2-3
CDR3 length: 15
clone size: .
D gene: TRBD1
V gene: TRBV11-2
CDR3 DNA: TGTGCCAGCAGCCAGAACGGACAGGCTACAGATACGCAGTATTTT
CDR3 protein: CASSQNGQATDTQYF

J gene: TRBJ1-2
CDR3 length: 14
clone size: .
D gene: .
V gene: TRBV30
CDR3 DNA: TGTGCCTGGAGTTTCGAGAGTCCGGGCTATGGCTACACCTTC
CDR3 protein: CAWSFESPGYGYTF

J gene: TRBJ1-4
CDR3 length: 14
clone size: .
D gene: TRBD1
V gene: TRBV2
CDR3 DNA: TGTGCCAGCAGTGAAAGGGACAGGGGTGAAAAACTGTTTTTT
CDR3 protein: CASSERDRGEKLFF

J gene: TRBJ1-5
CDR3 length: 15
clone size: few
D gene: .
V gene: TRBV4-1
CDR3 DNA: TGCGCCAGCAGCCAAGCATCCAGGGCCAATCAGCCCCAGCATTTT
CDR3 protein: CASSQASRANQPQHF

J gene: TRBJ1-5
CDR3 length: 15
clone size: .
D gene: .
V gene: TRBV7-2
CDR3 DNA: TGTGCCAGCAGCTGGTATCAGGGGCAAGGTCAGCCCCAGCATTTT
CDR3 protein: CASSWYQGQGQPQHF

J gene: TRBJ1-1
CDR3 length: 15
clone size: once
D gene: .
V gene: TRBV5-6
CDR3 DNA: TGTGCCAGCAGCTCTTATTACAGGTCGTTTACTGAAGCTTTCTTT
CDR3 protein: CASSSYYRSFTEAFF

J gene: TRBJ1-1
CDR3 length: 13
clone size: few
D gene: TRBD1
V gene: TRBV11-3
CDR3 DNA: TGTGCCAGCAGCTCAGGGGGCGCGGGCGAAGCTTTCTTT
CDR3 protein: CASSSGGAGEAFF

J gene: TRBJ2-1
CDR3 length: 12
clone size: .
D gene: .
V gene: TRBV18
CDR3 DNA: TGTGCCAGCTCACCTAGCCACAATGAGCAGTTCTTC
CDR3 protein: CASSPSHNEQFF

J gene: TRBJ2-7
CDR3 length: 15
clone size: .
D gene: TRBD1
V gene: TRBV18
CDR3 DNA: TGTGCCAGCTCACCCCGACAGGGGAGCTCCTACGAGCAGTACTTC
CDR3 protein: CASSPRQGSSYEQYF

J gene: TRBJ2-3
CDR3 length: 13
clone size: .
D gene: TRBD2
V gene: TRBV6-4
CDR3 DNA: TGTGCCAGCAGTGAGACTAGCGGGGATACGCAGTATTTT
CDR3 protein: CASSETSGDTQYF

J gene: TRBJ1-4
CDR3 length: 14
clone size: .
D gene: TRBD1
V gene: TRBV2
CDR3 DNA: TGTGCCAGCACGGCCGGACAGGTTAATGAAAAACTGTTTTTT
CDR3 protein: CASTAGQVNEKLFF

J gene: TRBJ1-4
CDR3 length: 16
clone size: .
D gene: TRBD1
V gene: TRBV11-2
CDR3 DNA: TGTGCCAGCAGCTTACAAGGGGGCATATGGGATGAAAAACTGTTTTTT
CDR3 protein: CASSLQGGIWDEKLFF

J gene: TRBJ2-7
CDR3 length: 14
clone size: .
D gene: TRBD2
V gene: TRBV7-3
CDR3 DNA: TGTGCCAGCAGCCTAGCGGGGGGGCCCTACGAGCAGTACTTC
CDR3 protein: CASSLAGGPYEQYF

J gene: TRBJ2-5
CDR3 length: 17
clone size: .
D gene: .
V gene: TRBV4-1
CDR3 DNA: TGCGCCAGCAGCCAAGACTCACGGCGGGCGATCCTAGAGACCCAGTACTTC
CDR3 protein: CASSQDSRRAILETQYF

J gene: TRBJ2-7
CDR3 length: 15
clone size: .
D gene: .
V gene: TRBV4-1
CDR3 DNA: TGCGCCAGCAGCCAAGCCCCAGACAGGTCCTACGAGCAGTACTTC
CDR3 protein: CASSQAPDRSYEQYF

J gene: TRBJ2-5
CDR3 length: 13
clone size: .
D gene: TRBD2
V gene: TRBV7-7
CDR3 DNA: TGTGCCAGCGGACTAGCGGGAGAAGAGACCCAGTACTTC
CDR3 protein: CASGLAGEETQYF

J gene: TRBJ1-5
CDR3 length: 14
clone size: .
D gene: .
V gene: TRBV30
CDR3 DNA: TGTGCCTGGAGTTTTGCGCAGGGGTTCCAGCCCCAGCATTTT
CDR3 protein: CAWSFAQGFQPQHF

J gene: TRBJ2-1
CDR3 length: 16
clone size: .
D gene: .
V gene: TRBV30
CDR3 DNA: TGTGCCTGGAGTACCCTTCTGGCGGGTGCCTACAATGAGCAGTTCTTC
CDR3 protein: CAWSTLLAGAYNEQFF

J gene: TRBJ1-3
CDR3 length: 16
clone size: once
D gene: .
V gene: TRBV18
CDR3 DNA: TGTGCCAGCTCGCCAAATCCGTTGGACACTGGAAACACCATATATTTT
CDR3 protein: CASSPNPLDTGNTIYF

J gene: TRBJ1-2
CDR3 length: 18
clone size: .
D gene: TRBD1
V gene: TRBV5-1
CDR3 DNA: TGCGCCAGCAGCTCCTGGGGGGTGACAGGGGGCGCGGAGTATGGCTACACCTTC
CDR3 protein: CASSSWGVTGGAEYGYTF

J gene: TRBJ2-7
CDR3 length: 14
clone size: .
D gene: .
V gene: TRBV5-1
CDR3 DNA: TGCGCCAGCAGCGTAAGCGGAGACTCCTACGAGCAGTACTTC
CDR3 protein: CASSVSGDSYEQYF

J gene: TRBJ1-5
CDR3 length: 13
clone size: once
D gene: .
V gene: TRBV27
CDR3 DNA: TGTGCCAGCAGTTTAAGGAGGGGCCAGCCCCAGCATTTT
CDR3 protein: CASSLRRGQPQHF

J gene: TRBJ2-5
CDR3 length: 16
clone size: .
D gene: TRBD2
V gene: TRBV11-2
CDR3 DNA: TGTGCCAGCAGCTTAGTGGGCGGGGGGGCCCAAGAGACCCAGTACTTC
CDR3 protein: CASSLVGGGAQETQYF

J gene: TRBJ2-3
CDR3 length: 15
clone size: .
D gene: .
V gene: TRBV6-4
CDR3 DNA: TGTGCCAGCAGTGACTCGGGCAGACGGGGGGATACGCAGTATTTT
CDR3 protein: CASSDSGRRGDTQYF

J gene: TRBJ2-1
CDR3 length: 19
clone size: .
D gene: .
V gene: TRBV5-6
CDR3 DNA: TGTGCCAGCAGCTTGGGTCCGAGCGGGTCCCATCCCTCCTACAATGAGCAGTTCTTC
CDR3 protein: CASSLGPSGSHPSYNEQFF

J gene: TRBJ1-5
CDR3 length: 14
clone size: .
D gene: TRBD1
V gene: TRBV19
CDR3 DNA: TGTGCCACCGCCGAAACAGGGGTCAATCAGCCCCAGCATTTT
CDR3 protein: CATAETGVNQPQHF

J gene: TRBJ1-1
CDR3 length: 14
clone size: .
D gene: .
V gene: TRBV14
CDR3 DNA: TGTGCCAGCAAAATTTCGAACCGGGGTACGGAAGCTTTCTTT
CDR3 protein: CASKISNRGTEAFF

J gene: TRBJ1-4
CDR3 length: 15
clone size: .
D gene: .
V gene: TRBV7-2
CDR3 DNA: TGTGCCAGCAGCTTAGGGCAGGGCTTGGGTGAAAAACTGTTTTTT
CDR3 protein: CASSLGQGLGEKLFF

J gene: TRBJ1-2
CDR3 length: 14
clone size: .
D gene: TRBD1
V gene: TRBV10-2
CDR3 DNA: TGCGCCAGCAGTGAGGCCGGGACAGGGGTCGGCTACACCTTC
CDR3 protein: CASSEAGTGVGYTF

J gene: TRBJ2-3
CDR3 length: 14
clone size: .
D gene: TRBD1
V gene: TRBV7-6
CDR3 DNA: TGTGCCAGCAGCCCGACAGGGTTGGTGGATACGCAGTATTTT
CDR3 protein: CASSPTGLVDTQYF